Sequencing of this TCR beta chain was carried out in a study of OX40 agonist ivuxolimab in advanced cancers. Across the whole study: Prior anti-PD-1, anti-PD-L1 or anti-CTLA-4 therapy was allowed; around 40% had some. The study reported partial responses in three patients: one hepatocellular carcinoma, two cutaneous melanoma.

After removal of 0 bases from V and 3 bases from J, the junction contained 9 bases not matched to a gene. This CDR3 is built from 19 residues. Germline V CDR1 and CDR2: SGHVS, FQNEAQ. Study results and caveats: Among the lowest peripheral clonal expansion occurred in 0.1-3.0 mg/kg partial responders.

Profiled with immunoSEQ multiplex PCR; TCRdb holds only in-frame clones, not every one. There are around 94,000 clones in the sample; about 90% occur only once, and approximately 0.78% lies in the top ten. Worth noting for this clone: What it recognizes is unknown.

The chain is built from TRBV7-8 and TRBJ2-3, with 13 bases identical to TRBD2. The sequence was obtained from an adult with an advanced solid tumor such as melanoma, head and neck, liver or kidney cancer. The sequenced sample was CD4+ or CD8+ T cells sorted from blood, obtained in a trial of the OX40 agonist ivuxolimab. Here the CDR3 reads CASSLARVGTSGKTDTQYF. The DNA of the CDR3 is TGTGCCAGCAGCTTAGCGCGCGTCGGGACTAGCGGGAAAACAGATACGCAGTATTTT. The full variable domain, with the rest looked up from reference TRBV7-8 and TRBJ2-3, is GAGVSQSPRYKVAKRGQDVALRCDPISGHVSLFWYQQALGQGPEFLTYFQNEAQLDKSGLPSDRFFAERPEGSVSTLKIQRTQQEDSAVYLCASSLARVGTSGKTDTQYFGPGTRLTVL.